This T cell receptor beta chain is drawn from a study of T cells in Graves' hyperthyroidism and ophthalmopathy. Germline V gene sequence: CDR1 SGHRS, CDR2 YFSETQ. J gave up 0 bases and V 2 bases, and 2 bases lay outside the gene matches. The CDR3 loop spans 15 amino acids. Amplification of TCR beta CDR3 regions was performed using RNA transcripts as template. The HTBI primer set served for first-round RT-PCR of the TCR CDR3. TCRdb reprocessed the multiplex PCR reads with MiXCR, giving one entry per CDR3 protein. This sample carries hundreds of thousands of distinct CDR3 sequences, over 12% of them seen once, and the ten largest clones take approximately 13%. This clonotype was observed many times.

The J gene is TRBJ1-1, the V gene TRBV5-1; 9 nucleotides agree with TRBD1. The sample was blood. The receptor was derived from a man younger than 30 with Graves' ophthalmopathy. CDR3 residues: CASSLQGALNTEAFF. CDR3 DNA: TGCGCCAGCAGCTTACAGGGGGCTTTGAACACTGAAGCTTTCTTT.